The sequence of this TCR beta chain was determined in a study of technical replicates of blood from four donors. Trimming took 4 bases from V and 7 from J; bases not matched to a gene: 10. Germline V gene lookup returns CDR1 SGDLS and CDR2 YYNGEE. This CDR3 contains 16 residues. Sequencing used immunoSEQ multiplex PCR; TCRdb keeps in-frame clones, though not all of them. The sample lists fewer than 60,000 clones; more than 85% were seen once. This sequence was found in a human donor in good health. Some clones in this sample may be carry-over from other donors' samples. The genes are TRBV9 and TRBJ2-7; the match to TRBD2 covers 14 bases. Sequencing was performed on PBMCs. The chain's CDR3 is CASSLTSTSGRVEQYF. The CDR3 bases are TGTGCCAGCAGCCTTACCTCGACTAGCGGGAGGGTTGAGCAGTACTTC.